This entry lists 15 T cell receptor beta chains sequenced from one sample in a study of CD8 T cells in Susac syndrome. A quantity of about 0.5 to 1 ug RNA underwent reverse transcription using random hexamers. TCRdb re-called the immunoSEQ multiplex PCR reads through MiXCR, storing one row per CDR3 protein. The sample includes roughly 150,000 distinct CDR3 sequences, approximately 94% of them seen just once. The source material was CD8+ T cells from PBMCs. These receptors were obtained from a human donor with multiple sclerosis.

The CDR3 bases are TGTGCCAGCAGTCGCCAGGGGGAGGGCAGGAACGTCCTGACTTTC. Translated, it gives CASSRQGEGRNVLTF. The V and J genes are TRBV28 and TRBJ2-6, with D tentatively TRBD1 or TRBD2 (7 bases each). V dropped 5 bases and J dropped 10 bases, with 18 bases sitting between them. CDR3 size: 15 residues. The germline V gene encodes CDR1 MDHEN and CDR2 SYDVKM.

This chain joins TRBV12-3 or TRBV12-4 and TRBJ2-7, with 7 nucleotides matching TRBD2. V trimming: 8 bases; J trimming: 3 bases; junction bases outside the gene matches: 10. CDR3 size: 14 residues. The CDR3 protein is CASGGGGRFYEQYF. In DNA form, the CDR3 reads TGTGCCAGCGGTGGCGGGGGTCGCTTCTACGAGCAGTACTTC.

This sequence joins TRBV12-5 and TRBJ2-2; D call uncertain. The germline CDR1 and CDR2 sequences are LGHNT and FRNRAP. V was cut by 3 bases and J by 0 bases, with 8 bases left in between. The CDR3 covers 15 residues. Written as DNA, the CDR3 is TGTGCTAGTGGTTTTGGGCAGGCGAACACCGGGGAGCTGTTTTTT. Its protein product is CASGFGQANTGELFF.

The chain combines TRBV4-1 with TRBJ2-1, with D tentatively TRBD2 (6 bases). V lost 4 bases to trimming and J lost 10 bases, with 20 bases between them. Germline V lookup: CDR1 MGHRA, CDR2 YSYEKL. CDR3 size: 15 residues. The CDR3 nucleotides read TGCGCCAGCAGCCCTTTGGAGGGCGGGAAGGAGGAGCAGTTCTTC. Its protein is CASSPLEGGKEEQFF.

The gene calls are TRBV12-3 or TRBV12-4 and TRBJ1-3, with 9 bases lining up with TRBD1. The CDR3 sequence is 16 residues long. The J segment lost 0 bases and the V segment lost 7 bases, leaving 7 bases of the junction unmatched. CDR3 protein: CASTGTGLYSGNTIYF. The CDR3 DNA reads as TGTGCCAGCACTGGGACAGGGCTTTACTCTGGAAACACCATATATTTT.

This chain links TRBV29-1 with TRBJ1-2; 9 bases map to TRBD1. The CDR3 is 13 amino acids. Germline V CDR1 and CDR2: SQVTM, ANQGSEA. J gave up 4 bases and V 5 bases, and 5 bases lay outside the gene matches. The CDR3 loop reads CSVWTGDSYGYTF. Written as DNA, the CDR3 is TGCAGCGTTTGGACAGGGGACAGCTATGGCTACACCTTC.

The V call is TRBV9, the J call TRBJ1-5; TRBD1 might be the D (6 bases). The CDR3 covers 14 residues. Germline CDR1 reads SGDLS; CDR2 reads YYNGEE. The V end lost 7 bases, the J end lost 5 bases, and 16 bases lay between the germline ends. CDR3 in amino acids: CASGKGQSDQPQHF. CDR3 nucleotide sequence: TGTGCCAGCGGTAAAGGACAGAGCGATCAGCCCCAGCATTTT.

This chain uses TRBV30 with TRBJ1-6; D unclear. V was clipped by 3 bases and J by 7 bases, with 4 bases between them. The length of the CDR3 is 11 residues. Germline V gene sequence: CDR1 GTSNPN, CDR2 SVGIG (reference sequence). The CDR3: CAWRENSPLHF. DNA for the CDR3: TGTGCCTGGAGGGAAAATTCACCCCTCCACTTT.

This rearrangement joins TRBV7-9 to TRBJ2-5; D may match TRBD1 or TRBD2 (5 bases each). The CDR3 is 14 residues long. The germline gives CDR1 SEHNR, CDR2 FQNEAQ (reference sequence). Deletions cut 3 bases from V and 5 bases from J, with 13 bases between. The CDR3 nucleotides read TGTGCCAGCAGCTTTGACGGGACCTGGGAGACCCAGTACTTC. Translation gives CASSFDGTWETQYF.

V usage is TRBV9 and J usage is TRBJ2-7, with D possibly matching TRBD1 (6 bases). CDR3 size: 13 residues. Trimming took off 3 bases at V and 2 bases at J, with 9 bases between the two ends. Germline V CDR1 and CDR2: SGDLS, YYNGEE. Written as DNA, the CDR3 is TGTGCCAGCAGCGAGGGGGACCCCTACGAGCAGTACTTC. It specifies CASSEGDPYEQYF.

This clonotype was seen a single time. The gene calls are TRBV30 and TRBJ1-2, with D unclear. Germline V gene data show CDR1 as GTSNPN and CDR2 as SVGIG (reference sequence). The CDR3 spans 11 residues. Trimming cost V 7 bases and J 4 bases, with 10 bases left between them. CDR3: CASDRGYGYTF. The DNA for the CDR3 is TGTGCCTCCGATCGGGGCTATGGCTACACCTTC.

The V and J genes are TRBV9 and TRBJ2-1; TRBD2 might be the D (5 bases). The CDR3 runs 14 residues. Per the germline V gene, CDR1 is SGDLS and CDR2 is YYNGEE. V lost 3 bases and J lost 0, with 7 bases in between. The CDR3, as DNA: TGTGCCAGCAGCGAAGGGAGCTCCTACAATGAGCAGTTCTTC. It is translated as CASSEGSSYNEQFF.

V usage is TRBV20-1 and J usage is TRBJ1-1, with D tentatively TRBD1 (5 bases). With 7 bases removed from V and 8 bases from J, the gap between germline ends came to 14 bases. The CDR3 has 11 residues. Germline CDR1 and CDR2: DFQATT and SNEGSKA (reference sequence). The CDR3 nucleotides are TGCAGTGTCACAGAGGGGCAAGAAGCTTTCTTT. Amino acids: CSVTEGQEAFF.

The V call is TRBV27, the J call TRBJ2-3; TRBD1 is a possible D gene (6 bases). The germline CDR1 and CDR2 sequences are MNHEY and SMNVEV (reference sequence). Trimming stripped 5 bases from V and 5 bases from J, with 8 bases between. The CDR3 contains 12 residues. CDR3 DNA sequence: TGTGCCAGCAGTGCCAGGGGAGATACGCAGTATTTT. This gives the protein CASSARGDTQYF.

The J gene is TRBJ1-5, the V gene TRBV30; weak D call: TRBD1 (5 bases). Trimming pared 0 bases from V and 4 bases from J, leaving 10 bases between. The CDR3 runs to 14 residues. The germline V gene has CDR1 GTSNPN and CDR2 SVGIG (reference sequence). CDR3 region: CAWSVLGGNQPQHF. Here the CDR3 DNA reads TGTGCCTGGAGTGTACTCGGGGGAAATCAGCCCCAGCATTTT.